Following are 15 T cell receptor beta chains from one sample sequenced in a study of post-analysis software for immune sequencing data. Notes on the study in general: Elevated frequency relative to controls characterized a handful of TRBV segments in patients, TRBV5-6, TRBV5-1 and TRBV20-1 among them.

Unique molecular identifiers featured in each of the TCR beta cDNA libraries. TCRdb re-derived calls from the PCR reads in MiXCR, one entry per CDR3 protein. The table records about 770,000 distinct CDR3 sequences, 46% of them present only once. The antigens these receptors bind are not known. Input material: blood. The receptor source for this set is a girl aged 10 to 17 with multiple sclerosis.

As concerns this clonotype: The conserved closing phenylalanine or tryptophan is absent in this CDR3, likely reflecting a read error. The genes are TRBV29-1 and TRBJ2-1; TRBD2 is a possible D gene (6 bases). The CDR3 sequence is 16 residues long. V was trimmed by 0 bases and J by 7 bases, leaving 19 bases between them. From germline, CDR1 is SQVTM and CDR2 ANQGSEA. The CDR3 loop is CSVEDPRVGGLNEQFL. CDR3 DNA sequence: TGCAGCGTTGAAGACCCTAGGGTCGGAGGGCTTAATGAGCAGTTCTTA.

V gene TRBV20-1 combines with J gene TRBJ2-7, with 8 bases that match TRBD1. The CDR3 contains 13 residues. Trimming removed 6 bases from V and 2 bases from J; junction bases left unmatched: 6. Germline V CDR1 and CDR2: DFQATT, SNEGSKA (reference sequence). CDR3 nucleotide sequence: TGCAGTGCCGGGGACAGGTCCCCCTACGAGCAGTACTTC. This codes for CSAGDRSPYEQYF.

The chain combines TRBV20-1 with TRBJ2-5; D is possibly TRBD1 or TRBD2 (5 bases each). The germline V and J ends were trimmed by 3 bases and 1 base, with 15 bases remaining between them. Germline loops: CDR1 DFQATT, CDR2 SNEGSKA (reference sequence). There are 15 residues in the CDR3. CDR3 amino acids: CSASGGLRSQETQYF. CDR3 in DNA: TGCAGTGCTAGTGGGGGTTTGCGAAGCCAAGAGACCCAGTACTTC.

The V and J genes are TRBV20-1 and TRBJ2-1; perhaps TRBD2 as D (5 bases). CDR3 length: 13 amino acids. The V end was cut by 3 bases, the J end by 6 bases, with 12 bases between. CDR1 is DFQATT, CDR2 SNEGSKA, per germline (reference sequence). The CDR3, as DNA: TGCAGTGCTAGGCTGCCGGGATCCAATGAGCAGTTCTTC. Protein product: CSARLPGSNEQFF.

This clonotype has only a few counts. The J gene is TRBJ2-7, the V gene TRBV9; 8 bases line up with TRBD2. CDR1 and CDR2 from the germline V gene are SGDLS and YYNGEE. The CDR3 has 15 amino acids. The junction had 9 bases not matched to a gene; V was cut back by 4 bases and J by 3 bases. DNA for the CDR3: TGTGCCAGCAGCCCAGCCAGCGGGGGCTACTACGAGCAGTACTTC. Protein product: CASSPASGGYYEQYF. Full variable domain (missing parts from reference TRBV9 and TRBJ2-7): DSGVTQTPKHLITATGQRVTLRCSPRSGDLSVYWYQQSLDQGLQFLIQYYNGEERAKGNILERFSAQQFPDLHSELNLSSLELGDSALYFCASSPASGGYYEQYFGPGTRLTVT.

This clonotype was seen a handful of times. CDR3 protein: CASSASTGSANTQYF. The CDR3 nucleotides read TGTGCCAGCAGCGCCTCGACAGGGTCGGCAAATACGCAGTATTTT. This chain joins TRBV9 and TRBJ2-3; the match to TRBD1 covers 7 bases. Germline V gene sequence: CDR1 SGDLS, CDR2 YYNGEE. This CDR3 comprises 15 residues. After removal of 3 bases from V and 7 bases from J, the junction contained 11 bases not matched to a gene.

This sequence joins TRBV6-6 and TRBJ2-1, with 7 bases fitting TRBD1. The germline V gene has CDR1 MNHNY and CDR2 SVGAGI (reference sequence). V was clipped by 2 bases and J by 2 bases; unmatched bases: 3. The CDR3 is 15 amino acids. The CDR3 reads CASSYTGVTYNEQFF. The CDR3 DNA is TGTGCCAGCAGTTACACAGGGGTCACCTACAATGAGCAGTTCTTC.

The genes are TRBV2 and TRBJ2-7; possibly TRBD1 or TRBD2 for D (5 bases each). CDR1 and CDR2 (germline): SNHLY, FYNNEI. Trimming shortened V by 4 bases and J by 2 bases, and 12 bases separated the two germline ends. The CDR3 spans 14 residues. The CDR3 sequence is CASSGNSGPYEQYF. The CDR3 bases are TGTGCCAGCAGTGGTAACTCGGGACCCTACGAGCAGTACTTC.

The rearrangement uses TRBV6-5 and TRBJ1-2; 8 positions match TRBD1. CDR1 MNHEY and CDR2 SVGAGI come from the germline V gene. The length of the CDR3 is 12 residues. V shed 4 bases and J 7 bases; nucleotides not matched to a gene: 2. The CDR3 here is CASSSTGVGYTF. In DNA form, the CDR3 reads TGTGCCAGCAGTTCGACAGGGGTTGGCTACACCTTC.

This clonotype has ten or more counts. The chain uses TRBV7-3 and TRBJ2-1, with 7 nucleotides matching TRBD1. This CDR3 is 13 amino acids long. CDR1 SGHTA and CDR2 FQGTGA come from the germline V gene. The V and J ends lost 5 bases and 3 bases, in that order; junction bases with no gene match: 1. The DNA of the CDR3 is TGTGCCAGCAGCCGGGACAGCTACAATGAGCAGTTCTTC. Translation gives CASSRDSYNEQFF.

The chain links TRBV7-2 to TRBJ2-1; 9 bases map to TRBD2. CDR1 and CDR2 from the germline V gene are SGHTA and FQGNSA. This CDR3 is 15 amino acids long. The J segment lost 6 bases and the V segment lost 6 bases, leaving 9 bases of the junction unmatched. In nucleotides, the CDR3 is TGTGCCAGCAGAAGGTTTCTAGCGGGAACCAATGAGCAGTTCTTC. Protein sequence: CASRRFLAGTNEQFF. Full variable domain (outside the CDR3, taken from reference TRBV7-2 and TRBJ2-1): GAGVSQSPSNKVTEKGKDVELRCDPISGHTALYWYRQSLGQGLEFLIYFQGNSAPDKSGLPSDRFSAERTGGSVSTLTIQRTQQEDSAVYLCASRRFLAGTNEQFFGPGTRLTVL.

This rearrangement joins TRBV20-1 to TRBJ2-7; the match to TRBD1 covers 7 bases. The germline V gene encodes CDR1 DFQATT and CDR2 SNEGSKA (reference sequence). This CDR3 comprises 13 residues. With V trimmed by 5 bases and J by 1 base, 5 bases remained unmatched. The CDR3 DNA reads as TGCAGTGCTCTTCACAGGGGTTCCTACGAGCAGTACTTC. Protein product: CSALHRGSYEQYF.

The rearrangement uses TRBV6-1 and TRBJ2-7, with 9 bases fitting TRBD1. The V gene end was trimmed by 4 bases and the J gene end by 1 base; junction bases not matched to a gene: 5. Germline CDR1 is MNHNS and CDR2 is SASEGT. The CDR3 is 15 residues long. CDR3 in amino acids: CASSAYGTGSYEQYF. For the CDR3, the DNA is TGTGCCAGCAGTGCCTACGGGACAGGGTCCTACGAGCAGTACTTC.

The chain carries TRBV20-1 and TRBJ2-5; no definite D call. The germline CDR1 and CDR2 sequences are DFQATT and SNEGSKA (reference sequence). The CDR3 totals 14 residues. Trimming removed 1 base at V and 0 bases at J, with 9 bases between. The CDR3 spells CSARVRRNQETQYF. CDR3 bases: TGCAGTGCTAGAGTGAGGCGGAACCAAGAGACCCAGTACTTC.

This chain connects TRBV10-3 to TRBJ2-1, with 10 bases matching TRBD2. The CDR3 has 19 amino acids. Germline V gene sequence: CDR1 ENHRY, CDR2 SYGVKD. The ends lost 6 bases at V and 4 bases at J; junction bases unmatched: 18. The CDR3 loop reads CAIRRTGIAGGKTYNEQFF. The CDR3 region has the DNA TGTGCCATCAGACGGACGGGGATAGCGGGAGGCAAGACATACAATGAGCAGTTCTTC.